This entry lists 21 T cell receptor beta chains sequenced from one sample in a study of molecular identifiers for immune sequencing clone quantification. TCRdb called the PCR reads again in MiXCR, with one record for every CDR3 protein. The data show around 40,000 distinct CDR3 sequences, about 19% seen once. What was sequenced was naive CD8+ T cells from blood, with Jurkat cell RNA spiked in. Subset of the sample: FACS-sorted CD8+CD4-CCR7+CD45RA+ naive T cells. The receptor set was obtained from a human donor in good health. Some libraries in this study had Jurkat cell RNA spiked in.

The sample holds many counts of this clonotype. The genes are TRBV7-6 and TRBJ1-1; D possibly corresponds to TRBD1 (5 bases). Trimming took off 4 bases at V and 3 bases at J, with 24 bases between the two ends. The CDR3 consists of 18 residues. Germline assignment: CDR1 SGHVS and CDR2 FNYEAQ. The CDR3 here is CASSSWSDSGRQYTEAFF. For the CDR3, the DNA is TGTGCCAGCAGCTCCTGGTCCGACAGCGGAAGGCAGTACACTGAAGCTTTCTTT.

This clonotype is medium-sized. CDR3 in DNA: TGCAGCGTTGAATGGGAGGCGGCAGATACGCAGTATTTT. This sequence encodes CSVEWEAADTQYF. J is TRBJ2-3 and V is TRBV29-1, with D possibly being TRBD2 (6 bases). Trimming shortened V by 2 bases and J by 4 bases, and 10 bases separated the two germline ends. The CDR3 length is 13 residues. Germline V CDR1 and CDR2: SQVTM, ANQGSEA.

This clonotype was seen repeatedly, ten times or more. The V and J genes are TRBV15 and TRBJ2-5; D is perhaps TRBD1 or TRBD2 (6 bases each). The germline gives CDR1 LNHNV, CDR2 YYDKDF (reference sequence). CDR3 size: 19 residues. Between the trimmed V and J ends, which lost 1 base and 5 bases, there was a span of 26 bases. CDR3 amino acids: CATSRVFFRRGAMYETQYF. The DNA for the CDR3 is TGTGCCACCAGCAGAGTTTTTTTTAGGAGGGGGGCGATGTACGAGACCCAGTACTTC.

This clonotype has a count of ten or more. The chain is built from TRBV6-5 and TRBJ1-1, with 9 bases that match TRBD1. CDR3 length equals 15 residues. J gave up 3 bases and V 6 bases, and 8 bases lay outside the gene matches. CDR1 and CDR2 from the germline V gene are MNHEY and SVGAGI. CDR3 in DNA: TGTGCCAGCAGCCTCTACAGGGGGCTGGACACTGAAGCTTTCTTT. This gives the protein CASSLYRGLDTEAFF.

This chain joins TRBV6-2 or TRBV6-3 and TRBJ2-3; 9 nucleotides line up with TRBD2. Germline trimming cut 0 bases from V and 6 bases from J; bases unmatched to any gene: 16. CDR1 and CDR2 (germline): MNHEY, SVGEGT. This CDR3 is 19 amino acids long. CDR3 sequence reads: CASSYSTEGASGAPDTQYF. CDR3 nucleotides: TGTGCCAGCAGTTACTCGACCGAAGGTGCTAGCGGGGCGCCTGATACGCAGTATTTT.

This clonotype was picked up many times. The CDR3 region is CASSPWGGGAADTQYF. The CDR3 DNA sequence: TGTGCCAGCAGCCCCTGGGGCGGGGGGGCCGCAGATACGCAGTATTTT. The V call is TRBV6-5, the J call TRBJ2-3, with 9 bases identical to TRBD2. Trimming cost V 6 bases and J 4 bases; bases outside gene matches: 11. The CDR3 has 16 residues. In germline, CDR1 is MNHEY, CDR2 SVGAGI.

This clonotype qualifies as medium-sized. The chain has TRBV29-1 and TRBJ2-3; TRBD2 matches at 11 bases. The trim removed 3 bases at V and 2 bases at J, leaving 4 bases unmatched. Per germline, CDR1 SQVTM and CDR2 ANQGSEA. This CDR3 contains 15 residues. CDR3 protein: CSVELAGGLTDTQYF. In DNA, the CDR3 is TGCAGCGTTGAGCTAGCGGGGGGCCTCACAGATACGCAGTATTTT.

This clonotype is deemed medium-sized. CDR3 nucleotides: TGCGCCAGTGCTCCCGGGACAGGGGAATACGAGCAGTACTTC. Translation: CASAPGTGEYEQYF. The chain recombines TRBV4-3 with TRBJ2-7; 10 bases are shared with TRBD1. Germline CDR1 LGHNA, CDR2 YSLEER. The trim removed 9 bases at V and 4 bases at J, leaving 9 bases unmatched. This CDR3 has 14 amino acids.

This clonotype was detected ten times or more. The chain combines TRBV7-9 with TRBJ2-1; 13 nucleotides line up with TRBD2. V lost 2 bases, J lost 8 bases, and 12 bases stayed unmatched. CDR3 length: 18 residues. In germline, CDR1 is SEHNR, CDR2 FQNEAQ (reference sequence). The CDR3 sequence: CASSLLLRTSGSGDEQFF. The CDR3 region has the DNA TGTGCCAGCAGCTTACTTTTGAGGACTAGCGGGAGTGGAGATGAGCAGTTCTTC.

Remarks on this clonotype: A much more abundant neighbour one base away suggests this may be a read error. The chain is built from TRBV6-2 or TRBV6-3 and TRBJ2-1, with TRBD2 as a possible D gene (6 bases). CDR3 length: 12 amino acids. The germline V gene has CDR1 MNHEY and CDR2 SVGEGT. The DNA for the CDR3 is TGTGCCAGCAGTTACGGAGGGTTCGATCCGATCTTC. It encodes CASSYGGFDPIF.

This clonotype has at least ten counts. The chain carries TRBV12-3 or TRBV12-4 and TRBJ1-5; D possibly corresponds to TRBD1 (6 bases). The CDR3 covers 13 residues. V was cut by 7 bases and J by 5 bases, with 12 bases left in between. CDR3 in DNA: TGTGCCAGCACTTCGCCAGGGGATCAGCCCCAGCATTTT. Its translation is CASTSPGDQPQHF.

In its sample, this clonotype was seen many times. The J gene is TRBJ2-3, the V gene TRBV12-3 or TRBV12-4, with 9 bases identical to TRBD2. The CDR3 spans 15 residues. V trimming: 6 bases; J trimming: 0 bases; junction bases outside the gene matches: 4. CDR3 loop: CASSPGLASTDTQYF. CDR3 nucleotide sequence: TGTGCCAGCAGCCCGGGACTAGCTAGCACAGATACGCAGTATTTT.

This clonotype was counted at least ten times. The rearrangement joins TRBV20-1 to TRBJ2-2; TRBD2 matches at 8 bases. After removal of 1 base from V and 4 bases from J, the junction contained 5 bases not matched to a gene. Germline V gives CDR1 DFQATT, CDR2 SNEGSKA (reference sequence). This CDR3 contains 15 residues. CDR3: CSARGSGMFTGELFF. In DNA, the CDR3 is TGCAGTGCTAGAGGTAGCGGGATGTTCACCGGGGAGCTGTTTTTT.

Notes on this clonotype: Given the absence of the conserved phenylalanine or tryptophan at the CDR3 end, a read error is likely. The chain recombines TRBV27 with TRBJ2-5; 12 nucleotides line up with TRBD2. The CDR3 spans 15 residues. J lost 5 bases, V lost 5 bases, and 6 bases had no gene match. The germline CDR1 and CDR2 sequences are MNHEY and SMNVEV (reference sequence). CDR3 loop: CASSLRLAGVETQYL. The CDR3 region has the DNA TGTGCCAGCAGTCTCCGACTAGCGGGAGTGGAGACCCAGTACCTC.

The chain couples TRBV7-2 to TRBJ2-5; 7 nucleotides align to TRBD1. V lost 5 bases, J lost 1 base, and 10 bases stayed unmatched. The CDR3 has 16 residues. Germline V lookup: CDR1 SGHTA, CDR2 FQGNSA. CDR3 in DNA: TGTGCCAGCAGCCCATGGGTAGGGGGCCTCCAAGAGACCCAGTACTTC. Protein product: CASSPWVGGLQETQYF.

Comment on this clonotype: A read error may account for a junction end that differs from germline. V is TRBV28 and J is TRBJ2-7, with D possibly being TRBD1 or TRBD2 (5 bases each). Germline V gives CDR1 MDHEN, CDR2 SYDVKM. This CDR3 comprises 12 residues. CDR3 nucleotides: TGTGCCAGCAGTTTAGTAGGGGACGAACAGTGCTTC. Its protein is CASSLVGDEQCF.

In its sample, this clonotype was seen many times. The J gene is TRBJ2-5, the V gene TRBV5-1; D unclear. CDR1 is SGHRS and CDR2 is YFSETQ in the germline V gene. V lost 4 bases, J lost 0 bases, and 19 bases lay in between. This CDR3 comprises 17 residues. CDR3 region: CASSRPHHEQNQETQYF. The DNA for the CDR3 is TGCGCCAGCAGCCGGCCCCACCATGAACAGAACCAAGAGACCCAGTACTTC.

Details on this clonotype: This could be a read error, since a much larger clone is one nucleotide away. This CDR3 reads CASSLGLVPTDTQYF. CDR3 in DNA: TGTGCCAGCAGCTTGGGACTAGTCCCCACAGATACGCAGTATTTT. This sequence joins TRBV5-6 and TRBJ2-3; a weak D match, TRBD2 (6 bases). This CDR3 has 15 amino acids. The V gene's germline CDR1 is SGHDT and CDR2 YYEEEE. V lost 0 bases to trimming and J lost 2 bases, with 10 bases between them.

There are many counts of this clonotype. The chain employs TRBV6-5 and TRBJ1-6; 9 bases are a match to TRBD1. The J segment lost 10 bases and the V segment lost 2 bases, leaving 6 bases of the junction unmatched. Germline V gives CDR1 MNHEY, CDR2 SVGAGI. The CDR3 covers 15 residues. The DNA for the CDR3 is TGTGCCAGCAGTTACGTTAGGACAGGGGACTCACCCCTCCACTTT. Encoded protein: CASSYVRTGDSPLHF.

Many counts were recorded for this clonotype. The chain has TRBV28 and TRBJ2-7, with D perhaps matching TRBD1 or TRBD2 (6 bases each). The CDR3 length is 14 residues. V was cut by 5 bases and J by 10 bases, with 21 bases left in between. Germline V CDR1 and CDR2: MDHEN, SYDVKM. DNA for the CDR3: TGTGCCAGCAGTGATGGGACTGGGGGCTATGAACAGTACTTC. Encoded protein: CASSDGTGGYEQYF.

At least ten counts were recorded for this clonotype. The chain employs TRBV27 and TRBJ2-3; TRBD1 aligns across 8 bases. The ends lost 3 bases at V and 4 bases at J; junction bases unmatched: 9. The CDR3 has 16 residues. The germline V gene encodes CDR1 MNHEY and CDR2 SMNVEV (reference sequence). The CDR3 DNA reads TGTGCCAGCAGTTTGCTGACAGGGGCTCGGGCAGATACGCAGTATTTT. Translating gives CASSLLTGARADTQYF.